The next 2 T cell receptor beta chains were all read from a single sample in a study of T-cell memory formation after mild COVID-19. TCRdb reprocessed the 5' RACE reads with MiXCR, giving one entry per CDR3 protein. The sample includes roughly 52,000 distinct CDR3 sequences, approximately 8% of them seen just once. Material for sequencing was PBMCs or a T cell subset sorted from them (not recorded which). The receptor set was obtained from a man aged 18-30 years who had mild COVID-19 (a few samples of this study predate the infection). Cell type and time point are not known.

The CDR3 bases are TGTGCTAGTGGTTTGAGGATCGGCAGAGCTATGTATGGCTACACCTTC. This sequence encodes CASGLRIGRAMYGYTF. This sequence joins TRBV12-5 and TRBJ1-2; D is undetermined. The CDR3 loop spans 16 amino acids. Trimming left V 2 bases short and J 5 bases short, with 18 bases between. Germline V gene sequence: CDR1 LGHNT, CDR2 FRNRAP.

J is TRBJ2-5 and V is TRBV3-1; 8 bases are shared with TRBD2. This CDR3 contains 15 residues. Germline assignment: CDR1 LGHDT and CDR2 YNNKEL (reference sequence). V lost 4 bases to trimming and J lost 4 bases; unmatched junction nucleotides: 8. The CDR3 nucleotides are TGTGCCAGCAGCCTTCAAAGCGGGGGCGGAGAGACCCAGTACTTC. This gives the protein CASSLQSGGGETQYF.